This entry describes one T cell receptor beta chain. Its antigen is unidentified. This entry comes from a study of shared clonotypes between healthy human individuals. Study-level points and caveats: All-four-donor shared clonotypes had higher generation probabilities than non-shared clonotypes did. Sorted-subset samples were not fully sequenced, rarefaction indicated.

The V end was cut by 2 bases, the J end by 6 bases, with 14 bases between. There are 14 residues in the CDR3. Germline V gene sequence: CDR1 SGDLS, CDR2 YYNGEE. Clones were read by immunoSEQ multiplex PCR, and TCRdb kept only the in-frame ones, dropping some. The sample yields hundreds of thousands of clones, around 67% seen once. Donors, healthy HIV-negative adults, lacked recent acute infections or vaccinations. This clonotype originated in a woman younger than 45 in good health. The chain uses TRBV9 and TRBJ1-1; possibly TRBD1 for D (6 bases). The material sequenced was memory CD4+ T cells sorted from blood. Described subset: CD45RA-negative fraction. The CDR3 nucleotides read TGTGCCAGCAGCGTCGGTGGGGGGGGCTCTGAAGCTTTCTTT. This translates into CASSVGGGGSEAFF.